This TCR beta chain was sequenced for a study of T cell responses to AZD1222 COVID-19 vaccine. Repertoires were generated with immunoSEQ multiplex PCR, while TCRdb's copy carries only in-frame clones and drops some. The table includes over 130,000 clones, more than 85% detected once. Losses at the gene ends were 3 bases for V and 3 bases for J; bases not matched to a gene: 2. The CDR3 loop spans 13 amino acids. CDR1 and CDR2 (germline): LNHDA, SQIVND (reference sequence). The sequences come from peripheral blood, collected on day 0 of AZD1222 vaccination. This receptor was identified in an adult in good health. The rearrangement uses TRBV19 and TRBJ2-7; the match to TRBD1 covers 7 bases. This CDR3 is CASSMGQNYEQYF. The CDR3 nucleotides are TGTGCCAGTAGTATGGGACAGAACTACGAGCAGTACTTC.